This TCR beta chain derives from a study of T cells in Graves' hyperthyroidism and ophthalmopathy. About this clonotype: As yet, its antigen is unknown.

Clinical symptoms, serum thyroxine and TRAb, thyroid ultrasound and orbital computed tomography were used for the diagnoses. What was amplified from RNA transcripts were TCR beta CDR3 regions. The TCR CDR3 was amplified in a first-round RT-PCR using the HTBI primer set. MiXCR was run by TCRdb on the multiplex PCR reads, yielding one entry per CDR3 protein. Among about 320,000 distinct CDR3 sequences listed, roughly 17% were seen once. Study conclusions and caveats: Ophthalmopathy cases were set apart from stable hyperthyroidism by a 13 V-J model.

V was pared by 6 bases and J by 3 bases, with 8 bases of the junction left unmatched. The germline CDR1 and CDR2 sequences are MNHNS and SASEGT. The CDR3 sequence is 15 residues long. This sequence originates from a young man with Graves' hyperthyroidism. The sequencing sample was made of blood. V and J are TRBV6-1 and TRBJ1-2, with 9 bases lining up with TRBD1. The CDR3 region is CASRAGTGNHYGYTF. The CDR3 DNA reads as TGTGCCAGCAGGGCCGGGACAGGGAATCACTATGGCTACACCTTC.